The present T cell receptor beta chain was sequenced within a study of blood T cell repertoires in COVID-19. Authors' analysis steps: Estimates of nucleated cell counts were drawn from the amplification of reference gene primers. Generated by immunoSEQ multiplex PCR, the TCRdb table keeps only in-frame clones and is missing some. V and J calls and clone size come straight from that table; D and trimming were deduced from the DNA. Altogether roughly 100,000 clones are present, 70% to 75% being singletons, with the ten largest covering 0.9%. This CDR3 is 13 amino acids long. Trimming at V came to 7 bases and at J to 5 bases, leaving 6 bases not matched to a gene. CDR1 is MNHEY, CDR2 SVGAGI, per germline.

V is TRBV6-5 and J is TRBJ1-1; 8 bases are a match to TRBD1. The sequencing sample was made of peripheral blood. This receptor was obtained from a human donor with acute or convalescent COVID-19. The donor label of this sample is uncertain. The CDR3 DNA sequence: TGTGCCAGCATAGGACAGGGATGGACTGAAGCTTTCTTT. Residues: CASIGQGWTEAFF.